Shown below are 23 T cell receptor beta chains from a single sample sequenced in a study of blood T cells in healthy people across ages. Sample-barcoded 5' priming and a J-beta primer mix drove a second PCR of roughly 7 to 11 cycles. One entry per CDR3 protein, called by TCRdb with MiXCR from the 5' RACE reads. The sample has some 900,000 distinct CDR3 sequences; around 46% are singletons. The sample taken for sequencing was blood. The receptors originated from a man aged 25 to 45 in good health.

The rearrangement uses TRBV27 and TRBJ1-2, with D unclear. This CDR3 has 15 amino acids. Trimming left V 2 bases short and J 5 bases short, with 15 bases between. Germline CDR1 is MNHEY and CDR2 is SMNVEV (reference sequence). CDR3 sequence reads: CASSLNPRSGYGYTF. DNA of the CDR3: TGTGCCAGCAGTTTAAACCCGCGAAGCGGGTATGGCTACACCTTC.

The rearrangement uses TRBV12-3 or TRBV12-4 and TRBJ2-5; D gene uncertain. The V gene lost 4 bases and the J gene lost 11 bases, with 20 bases spanning the gap. The CDR3 has 14 residues. Here the CDR3 reads CASSYMDVALEQYF. Here the CDR3 DNA reads TGTGCCAGCAGTTACATGGACGTCGCCCTAGAGCAGTACTTC.

This clonotype was counted between two and nine times. V is TRBV3-1 and J is TRBJ2-5; perhaps TRBD2 as D (5 bases). The CDR3 contains 14 residues. The germline V gene has CDR1 LGHDT and CDR2 YNNKEL (reference sequence). Trimming took off 3 bases at V and 2 bases at J, with 10 bases between the two ends. The CDR3 here is CASSHPRRQETQYF. DNA for the CDR3: TGTGCCAGCAGCCACCCAAGGAGGCAAGAGACCCAGTACTTC.

This clonotype was seen more than once but under ten times. Here the CDR3 reads CASSHAGADTQYF. DNA for the CDR3: TGTGCCAGCAGCCACGCAGGGGCAGATACGCAGTATTTT. This rearrangement joins TRBV25-1 to TRBJ2-3; perhaps TRBD1 as D (6 bases). Germline CDR1 is MGHDK and CDR2 is SYGVNS. This CDR3 region has 13 residues. V lost 6 bases and J lost 4, with 11 bases in between.

The chain employs TRBV20-1 and TRBJ2-1; TRBD2 matches 9 bases. Germline values: CDR1 DFQATT, CDR2 SNEGSKA (reference sequence). V lost 8 bases to trimming and J lost 8 bases; unmatched junction nucleotides: 10. The CDR3 loop spans 13 amino acids. The CDR3: CSSNGTSFYEQFF. The CDR3 nucleotides are TGCAGTTCCAACGGGACTAGCTTCTATGAGCAGTTCTTC.

The chain has TRBV3-1 and TRBJ1-2; tentatively, D is TRBD1 (5 bases). V was clipped by 4 bases and J by 4 bases, with 13 bases between them. The germline CDR1 and CDR2 sequences are LGHDT and YNNKEL (reference sequence). The CDR3 loop spans 14 amino acids. The CDR3 here is CASSPILDSYGYTF. DNA of the CDR3: TGTGCCAGCAGCCCTATCCTAGACAGCTATGGCTACACCTTC. Drawing the rest from reference TRBV3-1 and TRBJ1-2, the complete variable domain is DTAVSQTPKYLVTQMGNDKSIKCEQNLGHDTMYWYKQDSKKFLKIMFSYNNKELIINETVPNRFSPKSPDKAHLNLHINSLELGDSAVYFCASSPILDSYGYTFGSGTRLTVV.

CDR3 coding DNA: TGCAGCGCCCAGTCAGTACAAGAGACCCAGTACTTC. Residues: CSAQSVQETQYF. The rearrangement uses TRBV29-1 and TRBJ2-5; no reliable D call. With 7 bases removed from V and 2 bases from J, the gap between germline ends came to 11 bases. Germline V lookup: CDR1 SQVTM, CDR2 ANQGSEA. The CDR3 totals 12 residues.

The chain carries TRBV5-4 and TRBJ2-1; no definite D call. Germline V gene sequence: CDR1 SGHNT, CDR2 YYREEE (reference sequence). The germline V and J ends were trimmed by 4 bases and 10 bases, with 12 bases remaining between them. The CDR3 contains 12 residues. The CDR3 sequence is CASSLNQYEQFF. CDR3 bases: TGTGCCAGCAGCCTAAACCAGTACGAGCAGTTCTTC.

The chain joins TRBV24-1 to TRBJ2-1; the match to TRBD2 covers 8 bases. The germline V gene encodes CDR1 KGHDR and CDR2 SFDVKD. V lost 3 bases and J lost 9; bases outside the gene matches: 12. The CDR3 has 16 residues. The CDR3 spells CATSDPGTRKGVEQFF. CDR3 DNA sequence: TGTGCCACCAGTGATCCCGGGACTAGAAAGGGGGTTGAGCAGTTCTTC.

The chain has TRBV5-1 and TRBJ2-5; D might be TRBD2 (5 bases). The CDR3 covers 13 residues. With 4 bases removed from V and 1 base from J, the gap between germline ends came to 8 bases. The germline V gene has CDR1 SGHRS and CDR2 YFSETQ. The CDR3 DNA sequence: TGCGCCAGCAGCCGGGGTTCCCAAGAGACCCAGTACTTC. This sequence encodes CASSRGSQETQYF.

This clonotype was counted at least ten times. This chain links TRBV20-1 with TRBJ2-6; D uncertain. V was pared by 4 bases and J by 2 bases, with 3 bases between. The CDR3 contains 12 residues. CDR1 DFQATT and CDR2 SNEGSKA come from the germline V gene (reference sequence). The chain's CDR3 is CSATPGANVLTF. The DNA for the CDR3 is TGCAGTGCTACCCCTGGGGCCAACGTCCTGACTTTC.

This rearrangement joins TRBV4-2 to TRBJ2-5, with 8 bases identical to TRBD2. The J call is in doubt because the DNA end fits TRBJ2-7 better. The CDR3 extends over 15 amino acids. The germline CDR1 and CDR2 sequences are LGHNA and YNFKEQ. The CDR3: CASSAMPGGLYEQYF. The CDR3 DNA is TGTGCCAGCAGCGCTATGCCGGGGGGGCTCTACGAGCAGTACTTC.

J is TRBJ1-1 and V is TRBV12-3 or TRBV12-4; the match to TRBD1 covers 7 bases. The CDR3 has 18 amino acids. Trimming took 4 bases from V and 0 from J; bases not matched to a gene: 14. The CDR3 sequence is CASSSPDRSRGLNTEAFF. CDR3 in DNA: TGTGCCAGCAGTTCCCCGGACAGGTCCCGCGGTTTGAACACTGAAGCTTTCTTT.

The chain recombines TRBV20-1 with TRBJ2-7, with a possible D match to TRBD2 (6 bases). Germline V gene data show CDR1 as DFQATT and CDR2 as SNEGSKA (reference sequence). This CDR3 contains 14 residues. V lost 0 bases and J lost 2, with 11 bases in between. CDR3 bases: TGCAGTGCTAGAGATTCGGGGGTCCCCTACGAGCAGTACTTC. It encodes CSARDSGVPYEQYF.

The chain combines TRBV6-5 with TRBJ2-6; D is ambiguous. Per the germline V gene, CDR1 is MNHEY and CDR2 is SVGAGI. The CDR3 has 16 amino acids. Deletions cut 0 bases from V and 0 bases from J, with 6 bases between. The CDR3 spells CASSYSVYSGANVLTF. The CDR3 bases are TGTGCCAGCAGTTACTCGGTATACTCTGGGGCCAACGTCCTGACTTTC.

This clonotype was counted only a few times. The chain recombines TRBV30 with TRBJ1-4; 11 bases match TRBD1. V trimming: 5 bases; J trimming: 1 base; junction bases outside the gene matches: 6. CDR1 GTSNPN and CDR2 SVGIG come from the germline V gene (reference sequence). CDR3 size: 16 residues. In DNA form, the CDR3 reads TGTGCCTGGGGCGCGGGACAGGGGGGAACTAATGAAAAACTGTTTTTT. Amino acid sequence: CAWGAGQGGTNEKLFF.

The J gene is TRBJ2-3, the V gene TRBV18, with 12 bases fitting TRBD2. The CDR3 runs to 16 residues. Germline values: CDR1 KGHSH, CDR2 LQKENI. J lost 2 bases, V lost 4 bases, and 4 bases had no gene match. The DNA of the CDR3 is TGTGCCAGCTCACGGACTAGCGGGACCCTCACAGATACGCAGTATTTT. Its translation is CASSRTSGTLTDTQYF. Filled out from reference TRBV18 and TRBJ2-3, the complete variable domain reads NAGVMQNPRHLVRRRGQEARLRCSPMKGHSHVYWYRQLPEEGLKFMVYLQKENIIDESGMPKERFSAEFPKEGPSILRIQQVVRGDSAAYFCASSRTSGTLTDTQYFGPGTRLTVL.

The chain links TRBV7-2 to TRBJ2-3; possibly TRBD1 for D (6 bases). This CDR3 is built from 17 residues. The V end was cut by 0 bases, the J end by 0 bases, with 13 bases between. Per germline, CDR1 SGHTA and CDR2 FQGNSA. This CDR3 is CASSLAAGTPSTDTQYF. In DNA, the CDR3 is TGTGCCAGCAGCTTAGCGGCCGGGACACCGAGCACAGATACGCAGTATTTT.

This clonotype occurred a few times. In nucleotides, the CDR3 is TGTGCCAGCAGCCATCCAGCGGGGGGGCCACATGAGCAGTTCTTC. It encodes CASSHPAGGPHEQFF. V and J are TRBV5-4 and TRBJ2-1; 10 bases fit TRBD2. V lost 4 bases, J lost 8 bases, and 9 bases stayed unmatched. This CDR3 contains 15 residues. Germline CDR1 SGHNT, CDR2 YYREEE (reference sequence).

The chain links TRBV7-2 to TRBJ2-4; 8 nucleotides match TRBD2. CDR3 length: 15 amino acids. Germline values: CDR1 SGHTA, CDR2 FQGNSA. Germline trimming cut 1 base from V and 8 bases from J; bases unmatched to any gene: 7. CDR3 residues: CASSLGGAGADIQYF. CDR3 sequence (DNA): TGTGCCAGCAGCTTAGGGGGAGCGGGGGCGGACATTCAGTACTTC.

The genes are TRBV20-1 and TRBJ2-7; D might be TRBD2 (5 bases). Germline V gene sequence: CDR1 DFQATT, CDR2 SNEGSKA (reference sequence). The CDR3 is made up of 15 amino acids. Trimming removed 0 bases from V and 1 base from J, with 13 bases in between. The CDR3 coding sequence is TGCAGTGCTAGAGATCCGGGGAGTAGGTCCTACGAGCAGTACTTC. The encoded protein is CSARDPGSRSYEQYF.

The table lists this clonotype with a few counts. The gene calls are TRBV9 and TRBJ2-3, with D possibly matching TRBD1 (5 bases). CDR3 length equals 13 residues. Trimming stripped 3 bases from V and 2 bases from J, with 7 bases between. In germline, CDR1 is SGDLS, CDR2 YYNGEE. CDR3 loop: CASSGGVTDTQYF. CDR3 sequence (DNA): TGTGCCAGCAGCGGGGGCGTCACAGATACGCAGTATTTT.

This clonotype was seen repeatedly, ten times or more. V gene TRBV9 combines with J gene TRBJ2-1; weak D call: TRBD1 (7 bases). Trimming took off 4 bases at V and 4 bases at J, with 21 bases between the two ends. This CDR3 region has 17 residues. The germline gives CDR1 SGDLS, CDR2 YYNGEE. DNA of the CDR3: TGTGCCAGCAGCTTGGACCCGGGGGACAGTCCATACAATGAGCAGTTCTTC. This translates into CASSLDPGDSPYNEQFF.